This T cell receptor beta chain comes out of a study of CXCR3-negative and CXCR3-positive naive CD8 T cells. Overall study results and limits: Post-cryopreservation CXCR3 expression was partly diminished, and the bulk of assays employed fresh PBMCs. Naive subsets were similarly diverse, while memory CD8+ repertoires were much less diverse. Researchers report that CXCR3-positive naive cells carry more hydrophobic TRB CDR3s than CXCR3-negative naive cells.

The germline V gene has CDR1 SEHNR and CDR2 FQNEAQ (reference sequence). The CDR3 runs 12 residues. A remark on this clonotype: The target antigen is unknown.

All TRB cDNA libraries came from 5' RACE performed with UMI labels. TCRdb reanalyzed the 5' RACE reads and collapses them to one entry per CDR3 protein, without DNA. The table lists tens of thousands of distinct CDR3 sequences, with around 4% in the top ten. Naive cells were sorted as CD45RO-, CCR7+, CD27+ and CD95-. The sequencing sample was made of naive CXCR3- CD8+ T cells from blood. This sample's subset: CD45RO-CCR7+CD27+CD95- naive CD8+ T cells lacking CXCR3 (TNR3-). This TCR was recovered from a human donor in good health. Some clones in this sample may be carry-over from other donors' samples. The chain recombines TRBV7-9 with TRBJ1-1. The CDR3 loop reads CASSPGLVEAFF.